Only a few counts were recorded for the clone carrying this TCR beta chain. This sample was taken from a study of regulatory T cells in long-lasting Graves disease. To make TCR beta libraries, researchers used iRepertoire HTBI primers and Arm-PCR of CDR3 regions. TCRdb analysed the multiplex PCR reads with MiXCR anew, one entry per CDR3 protein. The top ten hold around 20% of the sample, which has approximately 400,000 distinct CDR3 sequences, less than 25% seen once. V lost 5 bases and J 1 base, leaving 18 bases between the germline ends. CDR3 length equals 17 residues. Germline-derived CDR1 and CDR2 are PRHDT and FYEKMQ (reference sequence). Time point meaning: persistent/refractory GD, antithyroid drugs over 5 years with positive TRAb. Scientists built the TCR library using RNA that was extracted from PBMCs.

The chain has TRBV13 and TRBJ1-3; D call uncertain. Sequencing used peripheral blood mononuclear cells (PBMCs), obtained when the disease was refractory, from a patient treated with antithyroid drugs. The sequence was collected from a female donor with Graves disease. The CDR3 loop is CASSPRRQSVSGNTIYF. The CDR3 DNA is TGTGCCAGCAGCCCCCGGCGGCAGTCGGTATCTGGAAACACCATATATTTT.